A selection of T cell receptor beta chains follows, all from one sample in a study of cytomegalovirus exposure and HLA in healthy donors. Sequencing was performed with immunoSEQ multiplex PCR; in TCRdb, only in-frame clones are kept and a portion is missing. Found here are some 270,000 clones, 70% to 90% of them singletons; the top ten hold 1%. Sample: PBMCs. The receptors were gathered from a woman younger than 35 in good health and CMV-seronegative. Each CDR3 is given with its conserved first and last residue. Fields, in order: J gene, V gene, CDR3 protein.

j_gene: TRBJ2-7
v_gene: TRBV18
CDR3aa: CASSPPNSGSKYEQYF

j_gene: TRBJ2-4
v_gene: TRBV5-1
CDR3aa: CASSLEQGEILAKNIQYF

j_gene: TRBJ2-7
v_gene: TRBV6-5
CDR3aa: CASSYRIMTEEYF

j_gene: TRBJ1-2
v_gene: TRBV2
CDR3aa: CASSRDRGPGGYGYTF

j_gene: TRBJ2-3
v_gene: TRBV5-1
CDR3aa: CASSLGQGADTQYF

j_gene: TRBJ1-6
v_gene: TRBV7-2
CDR3aa: CASSFGGKSLHF

j_gene: TRBJ2-3
v_gene: TRBV9
CDR3aa: CASSVGVAGTDTQYF

j_gene: TRBJ1-2
v_gene: TRBV6-5
CDR3aa: CASSYYPGQPNYGYTF

j_gene: TRBJ1-5
v_gene: TRBV6-5
CDR3aa: CASSFDRSNQPQHF

j_gene: TRBJ2-1
v_gene: TRBV27
CDR3aa: CASIKRTVYNEQFF

j_gene: TRBJ2-2
v_gene: TRBV19
CDR3aa: CASSRRTGAFRELFF

j_gene: TRBJ1-2
v_gene: TRBV11-2
CDR3aa: CASSLEGEGSGYTF

j_gene: TRBJ1-5
v_gene: TRBV19
CDR3aa: CASSSAGGQPQHF

j_gene: TRBJ2-1
v_gene: TRBV23-1
CDR3aa: CASSQRLDRGGDEQFF

j_gene: TRBJ2-7
v_gene: TRBV18
CDR3aa: CASSRGAGEGFSYEQYF

j_gene: TRBJ2-2
v_gene: TRBV7-9
CDR3aa: CASSRGAGGSPGELFF

j_gene: TRBJ1-6
v_gene: TRBV30
CDR3aa: CAWSVLGFSSSYNSPLHF

j_gene: TRBJ2-7
v_gene: TRBV25-1
CDR3aa: CASALGRQYF

j_gene: TRBJ2-7
v_gene: TRBV18
CDR3aa: CASSPGEESYEQYF

j_gene: TRBJ2-1
v_gene: TRBV7-6
CDR3aa: CASSLGLAGGMTYNEQFF

j_gene: TRBJ2-1
v_gene: TRBV5-1
CDR3aa: CASSSGQGVDEQFF

j_gene: TRBJ2-7
v_gene: TRBV18
CDR3aa: CASSLGTGDEQYF

j_gene: TRBJ2-7
v_gene: TRBV5-4
CDR3aa: CASSLILAGGSYEQYF

j_gene: TRBJ2-3
v_gene: TRBV19
CDR3aa: CASSILSGSADTQYF

j_gene: TRBJ2-7
v_gene: TRBV7-2
CDR3aa: CASSLGGLGRVYEQYF

j_gene: TRBJ1-1
v_gene: TRBV27
CDR3aa: CASSSAQGSRAFF

j_gene: TRBJ2-5
v_gene: TRBV5-1
CDR3aa: CASSLEGLAAPWETQYF

j_gene: TRBJ2-2
v_gene: TRBV27
CDR3aa: CASSSTVSTGELFF

j_gene: TRBJ1-2
v_gene: TRBV6-4
CDR3aa: CASRAGTGRYGYTF

j_gene: TRBJ2-4
v_gene: TRBV7-9
CDR3aa: CASSLGVRGQYF

j_gene: TRBJ2-7
v_gene: TRBV6-5
CDR3aa: CASSYDRGYEQYF

j_gene: TRBJ1-2
v_gene: TRBV27
CDR3aa: CASSSWTGGSGGYTF

j_gene: TRBJ2-2
v_gene: TRBV19
CDR3aa: CASRREGANTGELFF

j_gene: TRBJ2-5
v_gene: TRBV2
CDR3aa: CAIHAGTSRETQYF

j_gene: TRBJ1-2
v_gene: TRBV18
CDR3aa: CASSPMPDRGNGYTF

j_gene: TRBJ1-1
v_gene: TRBV29-1
CDR3aa: CSVAPQGTLNTEAFF

j_gene: TRBJ1-1
v_gene: TRBV7-3
CDR3aa: CASCRNMNTEAFF

j_gene: TRBJ1-2
v_gene: TRBV9
CDR3aa: CASSVGAARWDYGYTF

j_gene: TRBJ2-6
v_gene: TRBV5-1
CDR3aa: CASRRRLGSGANVLTF

j_gene: TRBJ2-7
v_gene: TRBV27
CDR3aa: CAIGGSYEQYF

j_gene: TRBJ1-1
v_gene: TRBV27
CDR3aa: CASSLDSVNTEAFF

j_gene: TRBJ1-6
v_gene: TRBV2
CDR3aa: CASSEGPGSYNSPLHF

j_gene: TRBJ2-3
v_gene: TRBV6-5
CDR3aa: CASSYSRLDTQYF

j_gene: TRBJ1-2
v_gene: TRBV7-9
CDR3aa: CASSLSGHQWGYTF

j_gene: TRBJ2-1
v_gene: TRBV18
CDR3aa: CASSPVSNEQFF

j_gene: TRBJ2-3
v_gene: TRBV7-9
CDR3aa: CASTPGRGGSTDTQYF

j_gene: TRBJ2-1
v_gene: TRBV9
CDR3aa: CASSSGGKEQFF

j_gene: TRBJ2-5
v_gene: TRBV7-3
CDR3aa: CASSFGGPETQYF

j_gene: TRBJ2-7
v_gene: TRBV6-5
CDR3aa: CASSPRTGDSYEQYF

j_gene: TRBJ1-2
v_gene: TRBV14
CDR3aa: CASSQGAGGAYGYTF

j_gene: TRBJ2-2
v_gene: TRBV16
CDR3aa: CASSSGTGELFF

j_gene: TRBJ1-1
v_gene: TRBV7-2
CDR3aa: CASSLQVTGNTEAFF

j_gene: TRBJ2-7
v_gene: TRBV28
CDR3aa: CASNRGYEQYF

j_gene: TRBJ1-6
v_gene: TRBV7-9
CDR3aa: CASSLGGFNSPLHF